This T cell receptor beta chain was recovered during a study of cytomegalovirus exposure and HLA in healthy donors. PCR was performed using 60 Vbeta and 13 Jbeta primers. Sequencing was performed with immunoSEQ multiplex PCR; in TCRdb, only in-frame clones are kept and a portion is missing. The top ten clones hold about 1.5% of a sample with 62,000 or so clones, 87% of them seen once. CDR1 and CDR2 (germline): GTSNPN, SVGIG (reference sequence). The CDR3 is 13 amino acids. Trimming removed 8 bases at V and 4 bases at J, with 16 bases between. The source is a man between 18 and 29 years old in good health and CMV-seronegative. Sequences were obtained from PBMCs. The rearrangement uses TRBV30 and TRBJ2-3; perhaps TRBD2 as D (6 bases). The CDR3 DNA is TGTGCCGGGGGTATCGGGGGTGCAGATACGCAGTATTTT. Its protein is CAGGIGGADTQYF.